Below, one T cell receptor beta chain is given with its context. The clone's antigen remains unknown. Nothing much larger sits one base from this clone, and base qualities are not available. This sample is part of a study of tumor T cells in aggressive B-cell lymphoma (TCRdb year 2017). To prepare the library, the immunoSEQ multiplex PCR assay was applied. TCRdb provides this immuneACCESS table in a form limited to in-frame rearrangements. Some clones are lacking; in checked studies, under half of them reflect an unresolved V gene, and why the rest are absent is not known. The sample contains approximately 11,000 clones, about nine tenths of them found a single time. The ten largest clonotypes hold about 3% of the sample. For CDR1 and CDR2, the germline V gene (reference sequence) lists SEHNR and FQNEAQ. From the cysteine up to the phenylalanine, the CDR3 has a length of 15 residues. Only the CDR3 region is kept as DNA, spanning 45 bases read in frame from base 1.

This chain joins TRBV7-9 to TRBJ2-5; the D segment could be TRBD1, given 6 matching bases. The J call may be faulty, since TRBJ2-7 better matches the DNA end. The sequence derives from an adult with diffuse large B cell lymphoma. The sequencing sample was made of tumor tissue. The CDR3 protein is CASSLAVYRDYEQYF. The DNA reads as follows: TGTGCCAGCAGCTTAGCAGTTTACAGGGACTACGAGCAGTACTTC.